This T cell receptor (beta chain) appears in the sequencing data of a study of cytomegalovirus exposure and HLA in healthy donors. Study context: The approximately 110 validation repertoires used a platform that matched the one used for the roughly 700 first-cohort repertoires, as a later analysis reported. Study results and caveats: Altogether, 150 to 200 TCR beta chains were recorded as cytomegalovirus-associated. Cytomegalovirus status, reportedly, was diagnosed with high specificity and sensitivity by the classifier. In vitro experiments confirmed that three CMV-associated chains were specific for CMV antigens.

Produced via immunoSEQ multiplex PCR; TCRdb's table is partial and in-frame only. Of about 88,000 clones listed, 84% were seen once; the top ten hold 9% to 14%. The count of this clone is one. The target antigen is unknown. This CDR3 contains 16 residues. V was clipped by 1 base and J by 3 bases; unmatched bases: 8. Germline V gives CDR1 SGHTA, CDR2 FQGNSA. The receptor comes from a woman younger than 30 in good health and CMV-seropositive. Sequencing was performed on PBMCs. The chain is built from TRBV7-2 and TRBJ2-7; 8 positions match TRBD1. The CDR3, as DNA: TGTGCCAGCAGCTTAGTAGGGGGACAGGACATCTACGAGCAGTACTTC. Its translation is CASSLVGGQDIYEQYF.